This entry lists 18 T cell receptor beta chains sequenced from one sample in a study of PD-1 blockade in mismatch repair-deficient tumors (dated by TCRdb to about 2017). The library was obtained by the immunoSEQ multiplex PCR assay. Here the immuneACCESS table is served through TCRdb, limited to in-frame sequences with V and J called. Missing clones are a known gap in these copies; in checked studies unresolved V genes cover under half, and the rest lacks a known reason. In all, the sample holds about 79,000 clones, and roughly 80% of those were seen once. Together, the top ten hold approximately 5.1% of the sample. Sequences were derived from peripheral blood, sampled 44 weeks after starting pembrolizumab. Receptors originate from an adult with mismatch repair-deficient cancer.

This clone was picked up one time. The chain has TRBV6-1 and TRBJ1-4; D may be TRBD1 (5 bases). Deletions cut 6 bases from V and 5 bases from J, with 13 bases between. The CDR3 has 14 amino acids. Germline V gene sequence: CDR1 MNHNS, CDR2 SASEGT. The CDR3 here is CASSRQKPNEKLFF. The CDR3, as DNA: TGTGCCAGCAGCAGACAGAAGCCCAATGAAAAACTGTTTTTT.

This chain joins TRBV5-6 and TRBJ1-3; a possible D gene is TRBD1 (5 bases). The V and J ends lost 0 bases and 8 bases respectively, with 9 bases between them. CDR1 is SGHDT and CDR2 is YYEEEE in the germline V gene. The CDR3 spans 13 residues. The CDR3 bases are TGTGCCAGCAGCTTGGGAGGGGTGTACACCATATATTTT. This codes for CASSLGGVYTIYF.

The chain joins TRBV6-5 to TRBJ2-7, with D maybe TRBD2 (6 bases). Trimming stripped 4 bases from V and 5 bases from J, with 12 bases between. Germline CDR1 MNHEY, CDR2 SVGAGI. The CDR3 totals 13 residues. The CDR3 DNA follows: TGTGCCAGCAGTTTGCGGGATTCGCACGAGCAGTACTTC. Translating gives CASSLRDSHEQYF.

This clone was counted a few times. Germline is not matched at one junction end, which may reflect a read error. The chain has TRBV7-2 and TRBJ1-2; TRBD1 is a possible D gene (6 bases). Germline lookup yields CDR1 SGHTA and CDR2 FQGNSA. The CDR3 has 13 amino acids. CDR3 nucleotides: TGTGCCAGCAGCTTCGGGGGGGGCCGAAGGCGGGCCTTC. This codes for CASSFGGGRRRAF.

This clone was picked up one time. The chain recombines TRBV30 with TRBJ2-7; D unresolved. There are 13 residues in the CDR3. V was trimmed by 0 bases and J by 6 bases, leaving 12 bases between them. Germline-derived CDR1 and CDR2 are GTSNPN and SVGIG (reference sequence). CDR3 nucleotides: TGTGCCTGGAGTGTCGGCCCCGCGGCCGAGCAGTACTTC. The encoded protein is CAWSVGPAAEQYF.

This chain uses TRBV7-9 with TRBJ2-7; a weak D match, TRBD1 (5 bases). Trimming removed 5 bases at V and 1 base at J, with 12 bases between. CDR3 size: 14 residues. Germline loops: CDR1 SEHNR, CDR2 FQNEAQ (reference sequence). The CDR3 here is CASSRTGISYEQYF. The CDR3 DNA follows: TGTGCCAGCAGCCGTACAGGAATTTCCTACGAGCAGTACTTC.

The chain employs TRBV6-6 and TRBJ1-2; TRBD1 aligns across 8 bases. Unmatched junction bases numbered 14, after V lost 4 bases and J lost 7 bases. There are 16 residues in the CDR3. Germline lookup yields CDR1 MNHNY and CDR2 SVGAGI (reference sequence). CDR3 sequence: CASSSPSGQGLGGYTF. The CDR3, as DNA: TGTGCCAGCAGTTCCCCCAGCGGACAGGGCCTTGGTGGCTACACCTTC.

The table lists this clone with a few counts. The chain employs TRBV29-1 and TRBJ1-2; D unclear. Trimming took off 6 bases at V and 3 bases at J, with 8 bases between the two ends. CDR1 and CDR2 from the germline V gene are SQVTM and ANQGSEA. The CDR3 consists of 11 residues. In nucleotides, the CDR3 is TGCAGCGTGGCCAGACACTATGGCTACACCTTC. As protein: CSVARHYGYTF.

The V and J genes are TRBV19 and TRBJ2-5; 7 bases are shared with TRBD2. Germline V CDR1 and CDR2: LNHDA, SQIVND (reference sequence). V lost 3 bases to trimming and J lost 5 bases; unmatched junction nucleotides: 9. The CDR3 is 15 residues long. Here the CDR3 DNA reads TGTGCCAGTAGTATGGAGGGAGGGGAGTCGGAGACCCAGTACTTC. As protein: CASSMEGGESETQYF.

The V gene is TRBV7-9, the J gene TRBJ1-3; D ambiguous. The length of the CDR3 is 11 residues. CDR1 and CDR2 from the germline V gene are SEHNR and FQNEAQ (reference sequence). CDR3: CGLYSGNTIYF. The CDR3 DNA follows: TGTGGACTCTACTCTGGAAACACCATATATTTT.

This clone was recorded once. This chain connects TRBV4-1 to TRBJ2-3; 11 positions agree with TRBD2. Trimming removed 1 base from V and 0 bases from J; junction bases left unmatched: 6. The CDR3 contains 18 residues. CDR1 is MGHRA, CDR2 YSYEKL, per germline. CDR3 protein: CASSQVGGLAVSTDTQYF. DNA of the CDR3: TGCGCCAGCAGCCAAGTGGGGGGACTAGCGGTTAGCACAGATACGCAGTATTTT.

This clone was observed once. This chain links TRBV30 with TRBJ1-4; no reliable D call. From germline, CDR1 is GTSNPN and CDR2 SVGIG (reference sequence). The CDR3 is 16 residues long. Trimming took 0 bases from V and 7 from J, leaving 18 bases between them. CDR3 DNA sequence: TGTGCCTGGAGTGTAACGGAGAGGATAGAATTTGAAAAACTGTTTTTT. Translation gives CAWSVTERIEFEKLFF.

This chain joins TRBV4-1 and TRBJ2-2, with 8 bases that match TRBD2. V was clipped by 1 base and J by 3 bases; unmatched bases: 7. This CDR3 comprises 17 residues. Germline lookup yields CDR1 MGHRA and CDR2 YSYEKL. The CDR3 nucleotides read TGCGCCAGCAGCCAAGCCGCACCAGCGGGAGACACCGGGGAGCTGTTTTTT. Its translation is CASSQAAPAGDTGELFF.

V gene TRBV19 combines with J gene TRBJ2-7; 9 bases match TRBD2. With 5 bases clipped from V and 5 bases from J, the junction kept 13 bases outside the gene matches. CDR1 and CDR2 from the germline V gene are LNHDA and SQIVND (reference sequence). The CDR3 consists of 16 residues. This CDR3 is CASSVGASSGSHEQYF. CDR3 nucleotides: TGTGCCAGTAGTGTCGGGGCGAGTAGCGGGAGCCACGAGCAGTACTTC.

This rearrangement joins TRBV7-4 to TRBJ2-3; TRBD2 agrees at 10 bases. With V trimmed by 4 bases and J by 5 bases, 15 bases remained unmatched. This CDR3 has 18 amino acids. Germline lookup yields CDR1 SGHVT and CDR2 SQSDAQ. DNA of the CDR3: TGTGCCAGCAGCTGCGACAAGGTAGTAGCGGGAGGTATAGATACGCAGTATTTT. This codes for CASSCDKVVAGGIDTQYF.

This clone has just a few counts. The V call is TRBV29-1, the J call TRBJ2-5, with unresolved D. From germline, CDR1 is SQVTM and CDR2 ANQGSEA. This CDR3 comprises 12 residues. Trimming stripped 6 bases from V and 1 base from J, with 9 bases between. Here the CDR3 DNA reads TGCAGCGTAAGGGTATTCCAAGAGACCCAGTACTTC. Protein product: CSVRVFQETQYF.

This clone occurred once. The V call is TRBV11-3, the J call TRBJ2-3; D tentatively fits TRBD1 or TRBD2 (5 bases each). The germline V gene has CDR1 SGHNT and CDR2 YENEEA. V gave up 5 bases and J gave up 0 bases, with 9 bases separating them. This CDR3 region has 14 residues. The CDR3 DNA follows: TGTGCCAGCAGCACGGGACCGAGCACAGATACGCAGTATTTT. Its protein product is CASSTGPSTDTQYF.

The chain recombines TRBV11-1 with TRBJ2-1, with 14 bases identical to TRBD2. Trimming removed 5 bases from V and 9 bases from J; junction bases left unmatched: 6. Germline V CDR1 and CDR2: SGHAT, FQDESV (reference sequence). The CDR3 has 15 residues. CDR3 protein: CASSTYGLAGGEQFF. The CDR3 region has the DNA TGTGCCAGCAGCACTTACGGACTAGCGGGAGGTGAGCAGTTCTTC.